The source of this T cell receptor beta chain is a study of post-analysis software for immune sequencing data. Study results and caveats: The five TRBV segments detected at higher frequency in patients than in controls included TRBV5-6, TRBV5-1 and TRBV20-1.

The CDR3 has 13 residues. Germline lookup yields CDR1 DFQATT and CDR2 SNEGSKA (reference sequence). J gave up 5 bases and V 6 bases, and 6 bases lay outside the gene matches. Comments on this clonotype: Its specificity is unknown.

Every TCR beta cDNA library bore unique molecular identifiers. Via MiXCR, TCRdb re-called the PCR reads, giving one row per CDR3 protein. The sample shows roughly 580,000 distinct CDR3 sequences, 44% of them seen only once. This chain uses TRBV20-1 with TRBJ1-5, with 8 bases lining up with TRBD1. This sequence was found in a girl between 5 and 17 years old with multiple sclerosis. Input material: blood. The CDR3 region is CSALTGGDQPQHF. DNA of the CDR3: TGCAGTGCCCTTACAGGGGGTGATCAGCCCCAGCATTTT.